This TCR beta chain was sequenced during a study of T cell changes during pregnancy in multiple sclerosis. The CDR3 contains 14 residues. V dropped 6 bases and J dropped 9 bases, with 17 bases sitting between them. The V gene's germline CDR1 is MNHEY and CDR2 SVGAGI. TCRdb keeps only in-frame clones here, not all; method: immunoSEQ multiplex PCR. Of over 70,000 clones listed, just under 95% are singletons. The starting material was peripheral blood, obtained in the first trimester of pregnancy. The rearrangement links TRBV6-5 to TRBJ2-2; D is perhaps TRBD1 (5 bases). This receptor was obtained from a female donor with multiple sclerosis, enrolled in a pregnancy study. CDR3 bases: TGTGCCAGCAGACTCGACAGTCACCACCGGGAGCTGTTTTTT. This sequence encodes CASRLDSHHRELFF.